The present entry profiles one T cell receptor beta chain with its context. Its antigen is unknown. The data stem from a study of cytomegalovirus exposure and HLA in healthy donors. The germline CDR1 and CDR2 sequences are SGHRS and YFSETQ. Unmatched junction bases numbered 4, after V lost 0 bases and J lost 5 bases. This CDR3 has 15 amino acids. A multiplex PCR was run with 60 Vbeta primers and 13 Jbeta primers. Only in-frame clones appear in the TCRdb table, and some are missing; sequencing was by immunoSEQ multiplex PCR. Of tens of thousands of clones listed, around 73% are singletons. Findings and caveats of the study: In a later analysis, TCR beta V- and J-gene trimming was associated with a missense DCLRE1C variant. Generally TCR sequences proved uncommon, though certain public TCRs appeared in numerous donors. Further analysis was carried out later, and it showed several of the most significant clusters appearing linked to common viral pathogens. A list of approximately 160 TCR beta chains associated with cytomegalovirus was given.

The clonotype originates from a man aged 50 to 60 in good health and CMV-seronegative. V and J are TRBV5-1 and TRBJ2-4; 8 bases align to TRBD2. Sequencing was performed on PBMCs. The CDR3 here is CASSLAGGAENIQYF. CDR3 in DNA: TGCGCCAGCAGCTTGGCCGGGGGGGCCGAAAACATTCAGTACTTC.